What follows are 23 T cell receptor beta chains derived from one specimen sequenced in a study of shared clonotypes between healthy human individuals. Profiled with immunoSEQ multiplex PCR; TCRdb holds only in-frame clones, not every one. The sample holds millions of clones, around 94% seen once. Material: naive CD4+ T cells sorted from blood. As for subset: CD45RA+ positively selected. The receptors stem from a young man in good health.

The genes are TRBV10-2 and TRBJ2-1; 8 nucleotides align to TRBD2. Trimming at V came to 5 bases and at J to 0 bases, leaving 18 bases not matched to a gene. This CDR3 has 20 amino acids. CDR1 is WSHSY and CDR2 is SAAADI in the germline V gene. The CDR3 sequence is CASSSYGSGALTSSYNEQFF. The CDR3 DNA reads as TGCGCCAGCAGTTCCTATGGTAGCGGGGCCCTAACTAGCTCCTACAATGAGCAGTTCTTC.

The chain has TRBV28 and TRBJ1-5, with a possible D match to TRBD1 (5 bases). The length of the CDR3 is 15 residues. Per germline, CDR1 MDHEN and CDR2 SYDVKM. V shed 3 bases and J shed 7 bases, with 16 bases lying between them. The CDR3 here is CASSFVRERGQPQHF. For the CDR3, the DNA is TGTGCCAGCAGTTTCGTAAGGGAACGGGGGCAGCCCCAGCATTTT.

In its sample, this clone was seen a few times. The chain uses TRBV4-1 and TRBJ2-1; a possible D gene is TRBD2 (7 bases). CDR1 MGHRA and CDR2 YSYEKL come from the germline V gene. V was clipped by 1 base and J by 3 bases, with 16 bases between them. The length of the CDR3 is 17 residues. The CDR3 DNA sequence: TGCGCCAGCAGCCAAGGTGTAGGGGGGGCCTTCTACAATGAGCAGTTCTTC. Residues: CASSQGVGGAFYNEQFF.

This rearrangement joins TRBV5-1 to TRBJ2-7; 12 bases map to TRBD2. The junction had 16 bases not matched to a gene; V was cut back by 3 bases and J by 6 bases. CDR3 size: 18 residues. Germline CDR1 SGHRS, CDR2 YFSETQ. The CDR3, as DNA: TGCGCCAGCAGCTCCCTATCGACTAGCGGGGGCCCAAATAGCGAGCAGTACTTC. Amino acids: CASSSLSTSGGPNSEQYF.

The V gene is TRBV19, the J gene TRBJ1-5; no definite D call. Trimming removed 6 bases at V and 0 bases at J, with 12 bases between. Germline values: CDR1 LNHDA, CDR2 SQIVND (reference sequence). CDR3 length: 15 residues. The CDR3 bases are TGTGCCAGTAGCGTCGGTGACGCTAGCAATCAGCCCCAGCATTTT. It encodes CASSVGDASNQPQHF.

V is TRBV29-1 and J is TRBJ1-4; D is uncertain. V was cut by 7 bases and J by 2 bases, with 11 bases left in between. The germline gives CDR1 SQVTM, CDR2 ANQGSEA. The CDR3 has 13 amino acids. CDR3 sequence: CSARAPTNEKLFF. The CDR3, as DNA: TGCAGCGCTCGGGCTCCGACTAATGAAAAACTGTTTTTT.

The genes are TRBV19 and TRBJ2-5; no definite D call. The V end lost 1 base, the J end lost 1 base, and 7 bases lay between the germline ends. CDR3 length: 14 amino acids. The V gene's germline CDR1 is LNHDA and CDR2 SQIVND (reference sequence). CDR3 in amino acids: CASSIGTLQETQYF. The CDR3 bases are TGTGCCAGTAGTATAGGAACCCTCCAAGAGACCCAGTACTTC.

The chain couples TRBV11-2 to TRBJ2-1, with TRBD1 matching over 11 bases. V lost 1 base to trimming and J lost 9 bases; unmatched junction nucleotides: 5. CDR1 and CDR2 from the germline V gene are SGHAT and FQNNGV. There are 15 residues in the CDR3. The CDR3 spells CASSLGGQGVGEQFF. The CDR3 nucleotides are TGTGCCAGCAGCTTAGGGGGACAGGGGGTGGGTGAGCAGTTCTTC.

CDR3 bases: TGCGCCAGCAGCTTGGAACCGGGGCCGAGTGGCTACACCTTC. Its translation: CASSLEPGPSGYTF. The chain carries TRBV5-1 and TRBJ1-2; maybe TRBD1 (5 bases). CDR1 and CDR2 (germline): SGHRS, YFSETQ. Trimming removed 0 bases from V and 7 bases from J, with 13 bases in between. This CDR3 region has 14 residues.

This sequence joins TRBV30 and TRBJ2-1, with 12 nucleotides matching TRBD2. The junction had 10 bases not matched to a gene; V was cut back by 0 bases and J by 7 bases. The CDR3 runs to 17 residues. Per the germline V gene, CDR1 is GTSNPN and CDR2 is SVGIG (reference sequence). Here the CDR3 reads CAWSVARTSGAGNEQFF. CDR3 in DNA: TGTGCCTGGAGTGTAGCCCGGACTAGCGGGGCTGGGAATGAGCAGTTCTTC.

The genes are TRBV10-2 and TRBJ1-3; a possible D gene is TRBD1 (5 bases). Germline CDR1 reads WSHSY; CDR2 reads SAAADI. This CDR3 region has 17 residues. V was clipped by 4 bases and J by 0 bases, with 16 bases between them. The CDR3 loop is CASSAQGTLNSGNTIYF. The DNA for the CDR3 is TGCGCCAGCAGTGCTCAGGGCACGCTCAACTCTGGAAACACCATATATTTT.

This clone was seen only a few times. This sample also contains other DNA sequences that code for the same CDR3. The chain has TRBV7-9 and TRBJ1-6; D remains ambiguous. CDR3 size: 14 residues. V dropped 1 base and J dropped 4 bases, with 5 bases sitting between them. Germline loops: CDR1 SEHNR, CDR2 FQNEAQ (reference sequence). The CDR3 coding sequence is TGTGCCAGCAGCTTAGAACAGTATAATTCACCCCTCCACTTT. This codes for CASSLEQYNSPLHF.

This clone was observed once. This rearrangement joins TRBV11-2 to TRBJ2-7; 7 positions agree with TRBD2. CDR3 length: 13 amino acids. The ends lost 3 bases at V and 2 bases at J; junction bases unmatched: 1. CDR1 SGHAT and CDR2 FQNNGV come from the germline V gene. The CDR3 region is CASSFRGAYEQYF. The DNA of the CDR3 is TGTGCCAGCAGCTTCCGGGGGGCCTACGAGCAGTACTTC. Using reference TRBV11-2 and TRBJ2-7 for the parts outside the CDR3, the full variable domain is EAGVAQSPRYKIIEKRQSVAFWCNPISGHATLYWYQQILGQGPKLLIQFQNNGVVDDSQLPKDRFSAERLKGVDSTLKIQPAKLEDSAVYLCASSFRGAYEQYFGPGTRLTVT.

The gene calls are TRBV10-3 and TRBJ1-1; D not certain. Trimming took 1 base from V and 5 from J, leaving 17 bases between them. CDR1 is ENHRY, CDR2 SYGVKD, per germline. The CDR3 contains 16 residues. This CDR3 reads CAISELAGAVRTEAFF. DNA for the CDR3: TGTGCCATCAGTGAGTTAGCAGGTGCGGTGAGGACTGAAGCTTTCTTT.

This chain connects TRBV27 to TRBJ1-1; D call uncertain. Looked up from germline, CDR1 is MNHEY and CDR2 is SMNVEV (reference sequence). The CDR3 covers 14 residues. V was shortened by 3 bases and J by 0 bases, with 8 bases between the two germline ends. CDR3 sequence: CASSLVQMNTEAFF. The CDR3 DNA reads TGTGCCAGCAGTTTGGTACAAATGAACACTGAAGCTTTCTTT.

The V and J genes are TRBV19 and TRBJ2-1; 7 nucleotides line up with TRBD2. The V and J ends lost 3 bases and 0 bases, in that order; junction bases with no gene match: 5. Germline lookup yields CDR1 LNHDA and CDR2 SQIVND (reference sequence). The CDR3 is 16 amino acids. CDR3 amino acids: CASSIPGGSSYNEQFF. The CDR3 region has the DNA TGTGCCAGTAGTATCCCGGGGGGATCCTCCTACAATGAGCAGTTCTTC.

The V and J genes are TRBV4-1 and TRBJ2-1, with D possibly being TRBD1 or TRBD2 (5 bases each). The CDR3 is made up of 16 amino acids. V shed 0 bases and J shed 0 bases, with 9 bases lying between them. From germline, CDR1 is MGHRA and CDR2 YSYEKL. Written as DNA, the CDR3 is TGCGCCAGCAGCCAAGATAGTGGGGGCTCCTACAATGAGCAGTTCTTC. Amino acids: CASSQDSGGSYNEQFF.

This sequence joins TRBV5-6 and TRBJ2-5; D could derive from TRBD1 or TRBD2 (5 bases each). Trimming took 2 bases from V and 4 from J, leaving 15 bases between them. CDR1 SGHDT and CDR2 YYEEEE come from the germline V gene. The CDR3 spans 15 residues. In nucleotides, the CDR3 is TGTGCCAGCAGCTTCCCAGGGAGCGCGGGAGAGACCCAGTACTTC. Its protein product is CASSFPGSAGETQYF.

The chain employs TRBV30 and TRBJ2-5; D possibly corresponds to TRBD1 (6 bases). V shed 3 bases and J shed 4 bases, with 9 bases lying between them. Per the germline V gene, CDR1 is GTSNPN and CDR2 is SVGIG (reference sequence). CDR3 length: 12 residues. The DNA for the CDR3 is TGTGCCTGGAGACAGGGTCCAGAGACCCAGTACTTC. Protein sequence: CAWRQGPETQYF. The whole variable domain, remainder taken from reference TRBV30 and TRBJ2-5, is SQTIHQWPATLVQPVGSPLSLECTVEGTSNPNLYWYRQAAGRGLQLLFYSVGIGQISSEVPQNLSASRPQDRQFILSSKKLLLSDSGFYLCAWRQGPETQYFGPGTRLLVL.

The V gene is TRBV9, the J gene TRBJ2-1, with TRBD1 identical over 9 bases. V trimming: 3 bases; J trimming: 5 bases; junction bases outside the gene matches: 12. CDR3 length: 17 amino acids. Germline V lookup: CDR1 SGDLS, CDR2 YYNGEE. This CDR3 reads CASSGDRWDRANNEQFF. Here the CDR3 DNA reads TGTGCCAGCAGCGGAGACCGGTGGGACAGGGCCAACAATGAGCAGTTCTTC.

The V call is TRBV2, the J call TRBJ2-1, with D tentatively TRBD2 (5 bases). The V end lost 5 bases, the J end lost 3 bases, and 17 bases lay between the germline ends. The germline CDR1 and CDR2 sequences are SNHLY and FYNNEI. There are 16 residues in the CDR3. The CDR3 sequence: CASSTTAWGDYNEQFF. CDR3 DNA: TGTGCCAGCAGTACTACAGCCTGGGGAGACTACAATGAGCAGTTCTTC.

The chain employs TRBV28 and TRBJ2-4; D may be TRBD1 (5 bases). Trimming removed 4 bases at V and 1 base at J, with 14 bases between. This CDR3 comprises 16 residues. Per the germline V gene, CDR1 is MDHEN and CDR2 is SYDVKM. The CDR3 coding sequence is TGTGCCAGCAGTTCCACCGATCGACAGGCCAAAAACATTCAGTACTTC. Protein sequence: CASSSTDRQAKNIQYF.

CDR3 amino acids: CASSEAWGGDYGYTF. The CDR3 DNA is TGTGCCAGCAGTGAAGCGTGGGGGGGCGACTATGGCTACACCTTC. The J gene is TRBJ1-2, the V gene TRBV6-1, with D perhaps TRBD1 (6 bases). With 0 bases removed from V and 3 bases from J, the gap between germline ends came to 11 bases. The CDR3 is 15 amino acids. In germline, CDR1 is MNHNS, CDR2 SASEGT.